The rows below give T cell receptor beta chains drawn from one sample of a study of T cells expressing NK-cell markers. TCRdb re-called the 5' RACE reads, yielding one record per CDR3 amino acid sequence without DNA. Recorded here are about 260,000 distinct CDR3 sequences; the top ten clones represent 4% to 4.5%. The sequenced sample consisted of blood T cells: a sorted CD56 or NKG2C T cell subset, CD4+ or CD8+ T cells, or bulk PBMC T cells (not recorded which). The receptors here all came from a woman between 18 and 75 years old in good health. Both conserved end residues are part of each CDR3.

j_gene: TRBJ1-1; v_gene: TRBV12-3/TRBV12-4; CDR3aa: CASRHGTYTEAFF
j_gene: TRBJ1-5; v_gene: TRBV28; CDR3aa: CASSLSVHYSNQPQHF
j_gene: TRBJ2-1; v_gene: TRBV20-1; CDR3aa: CSARGLSPSYNEQFF
j_gene: TRBJ2-5; v_gene: TRBV20-1; CDR3aa: CSAVDRGLETQYF
j_gene: TRBJ2-6; v_gene: TRBV9; CDR3aa: CASSPRVRLSSGANVLTF
j_gene: TRBJ2-2; v_gene: TRBV18; CDR3aa: CASSPLAGVDGELFF
j_gene: TRBJ1-6; v_gene: TRBV6-5; CDR3aa: CASSYYRQDNSPLHF
j_gene: TRBJ2-3; v_gene: TRBV19; CDR3aa: CASTAGQGTDTQYF
j_gene: TRBJ2-3; v_gene: TRBV6-1; CDR3aa: CASGRGDPTDTQYF
j_gene: TRBJ2-1; v_gene: TRBV20-1; CDR3aa: CSARTRAVDYNEQFF
j_gene: TRBJ2-5; v_gene: TRBV30; CDR3aa: CAYNRVTETQYF
j_gene: TRBJ1-1; v_gene: TRBV7-3; CDR3aa: CASRETGVTEAFF
j_gene: TRBJ1-5; v_gene: TRBV12-3/TRBV12-4; CDR3aa: CASSKTGLGDQPQHF
j_gene: TRBJ2-5; v_gene: TRBV7-2; CDR3aa: CASSLGSSQETQYF
j_gene: TRBJ2-1; v_gene: TRBV5-1; CDR3aa: CASSYLRTSGGVYNEQFF
j_gene: TRBJ2-7; v_gene: TRBV5-1; CDR3aa: CASSLSPGGVYEQYF
j_gene: TRBJ2-2; v_gene: TRBV10-3; CDR3aa: CAISERRDTGELFF
j_gene: TRBJ2-1; v_gene: TRBV4-3; CDR3aa: CASSQGLAGAVEQFF
j_gene: TRBJ2-3; v_gene: TRBV19; CDR3aa: CASSMTTSRPGDTQYF
j_gene: TRBJ2-2; v_gene: TRBV12-3/TRBV12-4; CDR3aa: CASSLRQGLVGELFF
j_gene: TRBJ1-4; v_gene: TRBV25-1; CDR3aa: CASSDHTGTSIKLFF
j_gene: TRBJ2-3; v_gene: TRBV5-6; CDR3aa: CASSLSREQRGSGYF
j_gene: TRBJ2-5; v_gene: TRBV12-3/TRBV12-4; CDR3aa: CASSAGTGGAKTQYF
j_gene: TRBJ2-2; v_gene: TRBV10-3; CDR3aa: CAISEFVGTGTGELFF
j_gene: TRBJ2-1; v_gene: TRBV12-3/TRBV12-4; CDR3aa: CASSPDGTSGRGEQFF
j_gene: TRBJ2-1; v_gene: TRBV7-3; CDR3aa: CASSSAGGLDEQFF
j_gene: TRBJ1-2; v_gene: TRBV7-3; CDR3aa: CASSSGPGQGYGYTF
j_gene: TRBJ2-5; v_gene: TRBV29-1; CDR3aa: CSVRGNQVTQYF
j_gene: TRBJ1-1; v_gene: TRBV7-9; CDR3aa: CASSLESGRSEAFF
j_gene: TRBJ2-1; v_gene: TRBV7-3; CDR3aa: CASSSQGHLPDEQFF
j_gene: TRBJ2-3; v_gene: TRBV20-1; CDR3aa: CSASWGRGTDTQYF
j_gene: TRBJ2-3; v_gene: TRBV9; CDR3aa: CASSVEQAHRDTQYF
j_gene: TRBJ2-6; v_gene: TRBV20-1; CDR3aa: CSARVGSGANVLTF
j_gene: TRBJ2-2; v_gene: TRBV12-3/TRBV12-4; CDR3aa: CASSLLWGPGELFF
j_gene: TRBJ2-1; v_gene: TRBV20-1; CDR3aa: CSKDSTGRGAKQFF